What follows is one T cell receptor beta chain and its context. This sequence may be a read error, since a much larger clone differs from it by one base. The CDR3 ends on some other residue instead of the conserved phenylalanine or tryptophan, so this is likely a read error. This CDR3 comprises 17 residues. V lost 0 bases, J lost 0 bases, and 15 bases lay in between. CDR1 and CDR2 from the germline V gene are SGDLS and YYNGEE. These data are taken from a study of metastatic and nonmetastatic thyroid tumors. Turning to the study itself: For malignant and benign thyroid patients, tumor or nodule tissue and blood were the sources whose repertoires were compared.

In the authors' methods: A classifier of distant metastasis in papillary thyroid cancer was built from CDR3 differences (across clinicopathological groups). Using MiXCR, TCRdb re-called clones from the PCR reads. The V and J calls and clone size are TCRdb's, not the authors'. This sample has tens of thousands of clones, with roughly an eighth found just once. No treatment of any kind had been given to any patient before thyroid surgery. V usage is TRBV9 and J usage is TRBJ1-1, with D perhaps matching TRBD1 (5 bases). Sequenced input: tumor tissue. The sequence was obtained from a female donor with papillary thyroid cancer or a benign thyroid nodule (not recorded which). Some clones in this sample may be carry-over from other donors' samples. CDR3 protein: CASSVEPGLGLNTEAFI. The DNA of the CDR3 is TGTGCCAGCAGCGTAGAACCAGGGTTAGGACTGAACACTGAAGCTTTCATT.